The source of this T cell receptor beta chain is a study of long-term antiretroviral therapy in people with HIV. Overall study results and limits: Specimens of blood were obtained during about 2003 to 2018, possibly under older ART regimens. Every time point showed a repertoire led by clones expanded before ART.

On this clone itself: Its matching antigen is unknown.

With 2 bases removed from V and 1 base from J, the gap between germline ends came to 3 bases. CDR1 is SGHDT and CDR2 is YYEEEE in the germline V gene. The CDR3 is 12 amino acids. Survey level was the resolution at which the v3.0 immunoSEQ assay ran. Some clones are missing from TCRdb's copy, which holds only in-frame ones; the method was immunoSEQ multiplex PCR. The table records some 30,000 clones, approximately 90% of them present only once. The TCR comes from a man younger than 35 with HIV. The specimen comprised unsorted PBMCs, sampled 1.1 years after starting antiretroviral therapy. The rearrangement links TRBV5-6 to TRBJ2-5; D gene unclear. CDR3 protein: CASSFLQETQYF. Written as DNA, the CDR3 is TGTGCCAGCAGCTTTCTCCAAGAGACCCAGTACTTC.